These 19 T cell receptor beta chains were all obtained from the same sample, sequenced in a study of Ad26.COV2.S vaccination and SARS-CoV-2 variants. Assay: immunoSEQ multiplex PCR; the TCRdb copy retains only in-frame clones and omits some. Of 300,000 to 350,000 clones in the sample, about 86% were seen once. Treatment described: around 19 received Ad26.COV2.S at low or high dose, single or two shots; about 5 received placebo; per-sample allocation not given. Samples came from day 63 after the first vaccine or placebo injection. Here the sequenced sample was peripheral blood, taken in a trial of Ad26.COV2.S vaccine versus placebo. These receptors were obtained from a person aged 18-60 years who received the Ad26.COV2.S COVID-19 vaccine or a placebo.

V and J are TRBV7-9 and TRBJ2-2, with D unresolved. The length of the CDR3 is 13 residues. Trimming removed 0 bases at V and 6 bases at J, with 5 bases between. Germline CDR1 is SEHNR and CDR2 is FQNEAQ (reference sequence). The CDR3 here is CASSLAPAGELFF. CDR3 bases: TGTGCCAGCAGCTTAGCTCCCGCCGGGGAGCTGTTTTTT.

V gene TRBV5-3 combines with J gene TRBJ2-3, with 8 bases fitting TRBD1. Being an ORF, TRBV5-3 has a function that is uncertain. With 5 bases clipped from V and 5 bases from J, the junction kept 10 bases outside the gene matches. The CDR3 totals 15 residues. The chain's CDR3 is CARSSDRGGKDTQYF. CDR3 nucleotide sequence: TGTGCCAGAAGTTCCGACAGGGGAGGTAAAGATACGCAGTATTTT.

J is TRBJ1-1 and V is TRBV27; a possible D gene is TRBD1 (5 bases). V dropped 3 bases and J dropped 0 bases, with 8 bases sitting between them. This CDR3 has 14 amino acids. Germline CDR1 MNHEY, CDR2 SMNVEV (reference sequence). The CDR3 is CASSFQGLNTEAFF. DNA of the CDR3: TGTGCCAGCAGTTTTCAGGGCTTGAACACTGAAGCTTTCTTT.

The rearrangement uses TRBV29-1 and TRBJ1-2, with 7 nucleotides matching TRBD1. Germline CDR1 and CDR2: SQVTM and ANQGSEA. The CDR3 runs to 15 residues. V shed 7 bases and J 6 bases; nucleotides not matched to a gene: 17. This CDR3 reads CSARNRGPAPDGYTF. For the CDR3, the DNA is TGCAGCGCCAGGAACAGGGGCCCTGCGCCGGATGGCTACACCTTC.

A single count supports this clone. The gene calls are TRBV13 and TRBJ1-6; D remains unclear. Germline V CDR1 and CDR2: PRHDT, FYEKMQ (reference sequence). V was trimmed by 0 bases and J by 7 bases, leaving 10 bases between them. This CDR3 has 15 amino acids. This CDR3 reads CASSLGPTGNSPLHF. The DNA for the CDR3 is TGTGCCAGCAGCTTAGGCCCCACCGGGAATTCACCCCTCCACTTT.

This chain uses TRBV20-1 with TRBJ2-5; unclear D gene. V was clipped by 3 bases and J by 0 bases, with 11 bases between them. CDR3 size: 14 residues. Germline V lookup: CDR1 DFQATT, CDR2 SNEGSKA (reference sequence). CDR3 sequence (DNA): TGCAGTGCTAGTTTAGGGTACTACCAAGAGACCCAGTACTTC. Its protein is CSASLGYYQETQYF.

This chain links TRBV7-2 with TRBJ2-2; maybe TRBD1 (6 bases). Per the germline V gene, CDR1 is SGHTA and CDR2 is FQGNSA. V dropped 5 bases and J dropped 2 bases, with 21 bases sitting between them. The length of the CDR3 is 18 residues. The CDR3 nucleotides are TGTGCCAGCAGCGTACACTTTATTAGGACAGCTAACACCGGGGAGCTGTTTTTT. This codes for CASSVHFIRTANTGELFF. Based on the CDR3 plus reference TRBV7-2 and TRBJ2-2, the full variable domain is GAGVSQSPSNKVTEKGKDVELRCDPISGHTALYWYRQSLGQGLEFLIYFQGNSAPDKSGLPSDRFSAERTGGSVSTLTIQRTQQEDSAVYLCASSVHFIRTANTGELFFGEGSRLTVL.

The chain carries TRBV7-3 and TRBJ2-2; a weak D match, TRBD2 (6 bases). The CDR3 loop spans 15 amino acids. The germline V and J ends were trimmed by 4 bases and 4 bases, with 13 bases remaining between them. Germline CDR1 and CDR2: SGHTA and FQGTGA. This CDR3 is CASSSVAAGTGELFF. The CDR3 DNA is TGTGCCAGCAGCTCTGTGGCAGCGGGCACCGGGGAGCTGTTTTTT.

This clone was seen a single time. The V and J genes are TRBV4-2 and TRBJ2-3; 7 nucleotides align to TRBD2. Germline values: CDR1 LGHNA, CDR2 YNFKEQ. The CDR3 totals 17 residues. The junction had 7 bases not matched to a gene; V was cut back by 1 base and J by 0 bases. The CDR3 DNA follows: TGTGCCAGCAGCCAAGGCCCGTCTAGCGGAAGCACAGATACGCAGTATTTT. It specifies CASSQGPSSGSTDTQYF.

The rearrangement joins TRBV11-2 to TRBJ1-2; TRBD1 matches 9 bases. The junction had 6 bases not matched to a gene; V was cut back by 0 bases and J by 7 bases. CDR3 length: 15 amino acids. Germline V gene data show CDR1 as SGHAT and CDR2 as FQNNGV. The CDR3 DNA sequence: TGTGCCAGCAGCTTAGATTCGGGACAGGGTGGTGGCTACACCTTC. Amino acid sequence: CASSLDSGQGGGYTF.

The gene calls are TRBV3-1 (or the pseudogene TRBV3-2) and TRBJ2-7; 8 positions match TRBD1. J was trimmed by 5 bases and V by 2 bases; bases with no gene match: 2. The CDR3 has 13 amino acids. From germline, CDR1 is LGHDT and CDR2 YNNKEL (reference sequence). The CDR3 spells CASSQNRGNEQYF. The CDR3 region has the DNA TGTGCCAGCAGCCAAAACAGGGGGAACGAGCAGTACTTC.

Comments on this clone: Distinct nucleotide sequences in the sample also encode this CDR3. CDR3: CASSSGQGVAGNTIYF. CDR3 in DNA: TGTGCCAGCAGTTCCGGACAGGGGGTCGCTGGAAACACCATATATTTT. The chain recombines TRBV6-5 with TRBJ1-3, with 10 bases identical to TRBD1. V was clipped by 4 bases and J by 2 bases; unmatched bases: 5. CDR3 length equals 16 residues. Germline V CDR1 and CDR2: MNHEY, SVGAGI.

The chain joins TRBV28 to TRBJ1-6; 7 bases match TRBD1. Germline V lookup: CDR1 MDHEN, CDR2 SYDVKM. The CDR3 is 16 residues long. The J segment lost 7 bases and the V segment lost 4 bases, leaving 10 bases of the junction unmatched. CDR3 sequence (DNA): TGTGCCAGCAGTTCCCCCCTGGGACAGCCAAATTCACCCCTCCACTTT. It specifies CASSSPLGQPNSPLHF.

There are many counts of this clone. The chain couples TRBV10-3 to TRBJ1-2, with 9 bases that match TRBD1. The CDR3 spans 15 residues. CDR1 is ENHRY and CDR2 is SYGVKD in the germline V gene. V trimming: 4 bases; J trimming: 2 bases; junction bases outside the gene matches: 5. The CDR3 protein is CAISGQGGINYGYTF. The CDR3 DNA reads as TGTGCCATCAGTGGACAGGGGGGAATAAACTATGGCTACACCTTC.

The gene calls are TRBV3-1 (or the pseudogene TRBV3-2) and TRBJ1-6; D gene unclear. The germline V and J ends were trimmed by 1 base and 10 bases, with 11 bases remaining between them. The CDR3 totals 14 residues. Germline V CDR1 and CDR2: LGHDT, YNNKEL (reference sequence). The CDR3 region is CASSQGHVASPLHF. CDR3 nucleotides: TGTGCCAGCAGCCAAGGACACGTTGCCTCACCCCTCCACTTT.

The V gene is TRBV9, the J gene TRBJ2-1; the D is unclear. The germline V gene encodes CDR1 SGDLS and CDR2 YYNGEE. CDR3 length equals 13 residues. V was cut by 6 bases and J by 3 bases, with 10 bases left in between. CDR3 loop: CASKPEDYNEQFF. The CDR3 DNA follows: TGTGCCAGCAAGCCCGAGGACTACAATGAGCAGTTCTTC.

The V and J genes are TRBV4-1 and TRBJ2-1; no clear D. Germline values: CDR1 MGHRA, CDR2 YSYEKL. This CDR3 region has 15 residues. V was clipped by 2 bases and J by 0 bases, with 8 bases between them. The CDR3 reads CASSQRSSSYNEQFF. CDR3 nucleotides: TGCGCCAGCAGCCAACGGTCTTCCTCCTACAATGAGCAGTTCTTC.

CDR3 amino acids: CASTSLAGGWNGYTF. As DNA, the CDR3 is TGTGCCAGCACCTCTTTGGCAGGAGGGTGGAATGGCTACACCTTC. V gene TRBV27 combines with J gene TRBJ1-2; D not resolved. V was clipped by 7 bases and J by 6 bases, with 21 bases between them. CDR1 and CDR2 from the germline V gene are MNHEY and SMNVEV (reference sequence). The CDR3 has 15 residues.

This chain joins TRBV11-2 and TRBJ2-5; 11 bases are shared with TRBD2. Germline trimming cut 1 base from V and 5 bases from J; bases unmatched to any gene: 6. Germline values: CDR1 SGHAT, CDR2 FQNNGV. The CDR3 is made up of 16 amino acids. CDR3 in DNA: TGTGCCAGCAGCTTAGTACTACTAGCGGGGGTCGAGACCCAGTACTTC. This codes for CASSLVLLAGVETQYF.